These T cell receptor beta chains were read from a single sample in a study of blood T cell repertoires in COVID-19. The data were produced by immunoSEQ multiplex PCR, yet TCRdb's version contains in-frame clones alone and is incomplete. The sample has around 150,000 clones; about nine tenths are singletons. Material for sequencing was peripheral blood. Source of these receptors: a man in his forties or fifties with active or convalescent COVID-19. Both conserved end residues are trimmed from each CDR3. The D gene is left open where the match is weak.

v_call	d_call	cdr3_aa
TRBV28	.	ASSLASSGNTIY
TRBV7-3	.	ASSSHAASSLLDTQY
TRBV5-3	TRBD1	ARDRDRGPVFSLNTEAF
TRBV11-2	TRBD2	ASSRTAGAYNEQF
TRBV4-1	.	ASSQDRGGQPQH
TRBV29-1	.	SVGDFPEQF
TRBV25-1	.	ASSEGLGTPGETQY
TRBV11-1	TRBD2	ASSLGTRSNEQF
TRBV4-3	TRBD1	ASSHGQAYTYEQY
TRBV28	TRBD2	ASSLSGTYNEQF
TRBV5-5	.	ASSHTFSTNEKLF
TRBV24-1	.	ATSDTGLYEQY
TRBV27	.	ASSLQGDEQF
TRBV27	TRBD1	ASSLLAGGKETQY
TRBV5-1	.	ASSLAGESSYNEQF
TRBV11-2	.	ASSLGLTNTEAF
TRBV15	.	ATSEDRNKREKLF
TRBV11-2	.	ASSSRATNEKLF
TRBV5-1	.	ASSFGGDNYGYT
TRBV5-1	TRBD1	ASSPGTGGPSTDTQY
TRBV4-1	TRBD2	ASSRLSGNRNEQF
TRBV10-3	.	AIRARDYEQY
TRBV2	.	ASSEAGKRPYNEQF
TRBV5-6	TRBD2	ASSLDSSGSTGELF
TRBV27	TRBD1	ASSFRTGKDEQY
TRBV7-2	.	ASSLGAGSSYNEQF
TRBV7-2	TRBD1	ASSAETGVHEQF
TRBV27	TRBD2	ASSETSGNIYTQY
TRBV28	TRBD2	ASSLTSTSGVYNEQF
TRBV2	TRBD1	ASSGRDRAETQY
TRBV12-3/TRBV12-4	.	ASSYTGIGTQY
TRBV5-1	TRBD1	ASSLGQGYTEAF
TRBV9	.	ASSVDGPGELF
TRBV10-3	TRBD2	AISEKQASGSETQY
TRBV28	TRBD1	ASRETGGAKNIQY
TRBV2	TRBD1	ASSAHPGQGQGYT
TRBV19	.	ASSILPVNEQF
TRBV19	TRBD1	ASSSTGGDRNTIY
TRBV12-3/TRBV12-4	.	ATSANPANEQF
TRBV4-2	TRBD2	ASSQGPPGLAGGPSYEQY